A single sample gave rise to the 19 T cell receptor beta chains below, sequenced in a study of OX40 agonist ivuxolimab in advanced cancers. The data were produced by immunoSEQ multiplex PCR, yet TCRdb's version contains in-frame clones alone and is incomplete. This sample has some 80,000 clones, with 84% found just once. The source was CD4+ or CD8+ T cells sorted from blood, collected in a trial of the OX40 agonist ivuxolimab. The receptor source for this set is an adult with an advanced solid tumor such as melanoma, head and neck, liver or kidney cancer.

This clone was found a few times. The chain carries TRBV10-1 and TRBJ2-3; D assignment may be TRBD1 or TRBD2 (5 bases each). Trimming removed 7 bases at V and 2 bases at J, with 19 bases between. The CDR3 consists of 16 residues. Germline-derived CDR1 and CDR2 are WNHNN and SYGVQD (reference sequence). The CDR3 sequence is CASIRSPTDYTDTQYF. CDR3 nucleotide sequence: TGCGCCAGCATCCGCAGTCCGACAGACTACACAGATACGCAGTATTTT.

This chain links TRBV7-8 with TRBJ2-5; D unclear. V lost 3 bases and J 1 base, leaving 6 bases between the germline ends. CDR1 is SGHVS and CDR2 is FQNEAQ in the germline V gene. This CDR3 contains 13 residues. The CDR3 here is CASSFRGQETQYF. For the CDR3, the DNA is TGTGCCAGCAGCTTCCGAGGCCAAGAGACCCAGTACTTC.

This chain links TRBV28 with TRBJ2-1; weak D call: TRBD1 (7 bases). The CDR3 loop spans 13 amino acids. In germline, CDR1 is MDHEN, CDR2 SYDVKM. V lost 7 bases and J 4 bases, leaving 11 bases between the germline ends. CDR3 region: CASIPGGYNEQFF. The CDR3 nucleotides read TGTGCCAGCATCCCAGGGGGGTACAATGAGCAGTTCTTC.

In its sample, this clone was seen once. V and J are TRBV6-5 and TRBJ1-4, with 7 bases lining up with TRBD1. Germline V lookup: CDR1 MNHEY, CDR2 SVGAGI. CDR3 length: 14 amino acids. Trimming cost V 4 bases and J 3 bases; bases outside gene matches: 2. DNA of the CDR3: TGTGCCAGCAGTTTTCAGGGGGCTAATGAAAAACTGTTTTTT. Its protein is CASSFQGANEKLFF.

This clone has more than one count but fewer than ten. The chain uses TRBV18 and TRBJ2-1; 9 nucleotides line up with TRBD2. The CDR3 is 18 residues long. V shed 6 bases, J shed 2 bases, and the junction held 14 bases outside the gene matches. Per the germline V gene, CDR1 is KGHSH and CDR2 is LQKENI. The CDR3 DNA sequence: TGTGCCAGCTCCAACTGGATAGCGGGAGTGGGGCCCTACAATGAGCAGTTCTTC. Its protein product is CASSNWIAGVGPYNEQFF.

This chain uses TRBV28 with TRBJ2-7, with TRBD1 identical over 8 bases. Trimming cost V 9 bases and J 3 bases; bases outside gene matches: 22. Germline V lookup: CDR1 MDHEN, CDR2 SYDVKM. The CDR3 spans 18 residues. This CDR3 is CASCSGQVPISRFYEQYV. In nucleotides, the CDR3 is TGTGCCAGTTGCTCGGGACAGGTCCCTATTAGCCGTTTCTACGAGCAGTACGTC.

This chain joins TRBV7-3 and TRBJ2-6, with 9 bases matching TRBD2. With V trimmed by 1 base and J by 1 base, 11 bases remained unmatched. The CDR3 is 20 residues long. Germline V lookup: CDR1 SGHTA, CDR2 FQGTGA. The CDR3 region has the DNA TGTGCCAGCAGCTTAAGCCCTAGTAGCGGGAGAAGGTCTGGGGCCAACGTCCTGACTTTC. This sequence encodes CASSLSPSSGRRSGANVLTF.

The chain recombines TRBV5-1 with TRBJ1-2; 10 nucleotides line up with TRBD1. The CDR3 has 14 residues. Germline V gene data show CDR1 as SGHRS and CDR2 as YFSETQ. V dropped 4 bases and J dropped 2; count of bases not matched to a gene: 2. The CDR3 sequence: CASSPDRGNYGYTF. The CDR3 DNA sequence: TGCGCCAGCAGCCCGGACAGGGGGAACTATGGCTACACCTTC.

The V and J genes are TRBV11-2 and TRBJ1-2; 9 nucleotides match TRBD1. Trimming took 5 bases from V and 9 from J; bases not matched to a gene: 7. Germline CDR1 reads SGHAT; CDR2 reads FQNNGV. The CDR3 runs 13 residues. In DNA form, the CDR3 reads TGTGCCAGCAGCCCGGACAGGGGCGAACGCTACACCTTC. It codes for CASSPDRGERYTF.

This chain's CDR3 is CASSVDRAMNQPQHF. CDR3 DNA: TGTGCCAGCAGCGTTGACAGGGCTATGAATCAGCCCCAGCATTTT. This chain connects TRBV6-1 to TRBJ1-5; 7 bases map to TRBD1. This CDR3 contains 15 residues. Trimming cost V 6 bases and J 4 bases; bases outside gene matches: 9. Per germline, CDR1 MNHNS and CDR2 SASEGT.

This rearrangement joins TRBV7-2 to TRBJ2-1; D perhaps matches TRBD1 (6 bases). CDR1 and CDR2 from the germline V gene are SGHTA and FQGNSA. This CDR3 has 15 amino acids. With 7 bases removed from V and 9 bases from J, the gap between germline ends came to 22 bases. CDR3 sequence reads: CASNGAGARTREQFF. The CDR3 DNA sequence: TGTGCCAGCAACGGGGCAGGGGCGCGCACTCGTGAGCAGTTCTTC. The full variable domain, completed using reference TRBV7-2 and TRBJ2-1, is GAGVSQSPSNKVTEKGKDVELRCDPISGHTALYWYRQSLGQGLEFLIYFQGNSAPDKSGLPSDRFSAERTGGSVSTLTIQRTQQEDSAVYLCASNGAGARTREQFFGPGTRLTVL.

This clone was counted between two and nine times. CDR3 sequence reads: CASSLHRTTEAFF. For the CDR3, the DNA is TGTGCCAGCAGCTTGCACAGGACCACTGAAGCTTTCTTT. This chain uses TRBV5-8 with TRBJ1-1, with D possibly being TRBD1 (5 bases). The CDR3 spans 13 residues. V dropped 1 base and J dropped 4 bases, with 8 bases sitting between them. The germline V gene has CDR1 SGHTS and CDR2 YDEGEE.

This chain connects TRBV28 to TRBJ1-4, with D possibly matching TRBD1 (6 bases). Germline values: CDR1 MDHEN, CDR2 SYDVKM. V was cut by 8 bases and J by 7 bases, with 11 bases left in between. The CDR3 length is 12 residues. CDR3 in DNA: TGTGCCAGCTGGGGGACACCTGAAAAACTGTTTTTT. It encodes CASWGTPEKLFF. Complete variable domain (other parts from reference TRBV28 and TRBJ1-4): DVKVTQSSRYLVKRTGEKVFLECVQDMDHENMFWYRQDPGLGLRLIYFSYDVKMKEKGDIPEGYSVSREKKERFSLILESASTNQTSMYLCASWGTPEKLFFGSGTQLSVL.

J is TRBJ2-1 and V is TRBV20-1, with 7 bases that match TRBD1. The germline V gene has CDR1 DFQATT and CDR2 SNEGSKA (reference sequence). This CDR3 spans 11 amino acids. Germline trimming cut 7 bases from V and 7 bases from J; bases unmatched to any gene: 4. The CDR3 reads CSGTGANEQFF. The CDR3 DNA follows: TGCAGTGGCACAGGGGCAAATGAGCAGTTCTTC.

This clone was seen more than once but under ten times. The CDR3, as DNA: TGTGCCAGCAGATCAACCAGGACGGAATTGAACACTGAAGCTTTCTTT. Amino acids: CASRSTRTELNTEAFF. The rearrangement links TRBV7-2 to TRBJ1-1; D gene ambiguous. Trimming removed 6 bases from V and 0 bases from J, with 17 bases in between. Germline values: CDR1 SGHTA, CDR2 FQGNSA. This CDR3 has 16 residues.

The rearrangement links TRBV7-9 to TRBJ2-1, with 8 bases that match TRBD2. The germline gives CDR1 SEHNR, CDR2 FQNEAQ (reference sequence). V lost 5 bases, J lost 8 bases, and 11 bases stayed unmatched. This CDR3 comprises 15 residues. CDR3 in amino acids: CASSDRSSGNDEQFF. The CDR3 DNA is TGTGCCAGCAGCGATCGGAGTAGCGGGAACGATGAGCAGTTCTTC.

The V gene is TRBV21-1, the J gene TRBJ2-2; the table assigns TRBD2, which was not confirmed against the DNA. TRBV21-1 is listed as a pseudogene. This CDR3 spans 18 amino acids. The CDR3 coding sequence is TGTGCCAGCATACCCGGGACTAGCGGGAGGGCCAATTACGGGGAGCTGTTTTTT. It encodes CASIPGTSGRANYGELFF.

This chain uses TRBV28 with TRBJ2-5, with a tentative D call TRBD2 (6 bases). The CDR3 has 15 residues. Trimming cost V 4 bases and J 5 bases, with 17 bases left between them. CDR1 MDHEN and CDR2 SYDVKM come from the germline V gene. DNA of the CDR3: TGTGCCAGCAGTTCGCGGGGTCTTCAGGATGAGACCCAGTACTTC. Encoded protein: CASSSRGLQDETQYF.

The V and J genes are TRBV5-1 and TRBJ1-1, with 9 bases lining up with TRBD1. CDR1 and CDR2 (germline): SGHRS, YFSETQ. V gave up 7 bases and J gave up 1 base; unmatched junction bases: 11. CDR3 length equals 16 residues. The CDR3 coding sequence is TGCGCCAGCCTGCCCCGCCCGGGACAGGGGAACACTGAAGCTTTCTTT. Protein: CASLPRPGQGNTEAFF.